Listed below are T cell receptor beta chains from one sample, sequenced in a study of cytomegalovirus exposure and HLA in healthy donors. The protocol was immunoSEQ multiplex PCR, while the TCRdb copy is restricted to in-frame clones and leaves out a portion. The sample has 150,000 to 200,000 clones, roughly 65% seen once. Sequenced sample: PBMCs. All receptors derive from a man in his late teens or twenties in good health and CMV-seropositive. The CDR3 runs from the conserved cysteine through the conserved F or W. The D gene is left open where the match is weak. Clone size, where shown, is once, few, many, or a class for clones that have expanded.

V gene: TRBV15; clone size: -; D gene: TRBD1; J gene: TRBJ1-5; CDR3 DNA: TGTGCCACCAGTCTTGACAGGGCGGGCAATCAGCCCCAGCATTTT; CDR3 protein: CATSLDRAGNQPQHF
V gene: TRBV29-1; clone size: -; D gene: -; J gene: TRBJ2-1; CDR3 DNA: TGCAGCGTTGAAGAAACAGGGTTATCCCCTGAGCAGTTCTTC; CDR3 protein: CSVEETGLSPEQFF
V gene: TRBV5-1; clone size: once; D gene: -; J gene: TRBJ1-4; CDR3 DNA: TGCGCCAGCAGTACGGGACTCCGGCCCGAAAAACTGTTTTTT; CDR3 protein: CASSTGLRPEKLFF
V gene: TRBV5-4; clone size: -; D gene: TRBD1; J gene: TRBJ2-2; CDR3 DNA: TGTGCCAGCAGCCTAAGGGGACAGGGGGGATCCTCCGGGGAGCTGTTTTTT; CDR3 protein: CASSLRGQGGSSGELFF
V gene: TRBV6-1; clone size: -; D gene: TRBD1; J gene: TRBJ1-2; CDR3 DNA: TGTGACCCAGGGTTGGGACAGTTGGTCAATGGCTACACCTTC; CDR3 protein: CDPGLGQLVNGYTF
V gene: TRBV6-5; clone size: few; D gene: TRBD1; J gene: TRBJ1-2; CDR3 DNA: TGTGCCAGCAGTTTAGGGACAGCCCAAAACTATGGCTACACCTTC; CDR3 protein: CASSLGTAQNYGYTF
V gene: TRBV28; clone size: -; D gene: -; J gene: TRBJ1-1; CDR3 DNA: TGTGCCAGCATGGGAACAGGGTTGGTTGAAGCTTTCTTT; CDR3 protein: CASMGTGLVEAFF
V gene: TRBV5-1; clone size: -; D gene: TRBD2; J gene: TRBJ2-3; CDR3 DNA: TGCGCCAGCAGCTCGGGACTAGCGGCGATCACAGATACGCAGTATTTT; CDR3 protein: CASSSGLAAITDTQYF
V gene: TRBV28; clone size: -; D gene: -; J gene: TRBJ2-5; CDR3 DNA: TGTGCCAGCAGCTCCGGACTAACCCAGTACTTC; CDR3 protein: CASSSGLTQYF
V gene: TRBV30; clone size: -; D gene: TRBD1; J gene: TRBJ1-6; CDR3 DNA: TGTGCCTGGAGTGTAGACAGGGATTCACCCCTCCACTTT; CDR3 protein: CAWSVDRDSPLHF
V gene: TRBV6-1; clone size: once; D gene: -; J gene: TRBJ2-1; CDR3 DNA: TGTGCCACAAGCGGGAATGAGCAGTTCTTC; CDR3 protein: CATSGNEQFF
V gene: TRBV7-9; clone size: once; D gene: TRBD1; J gene: TRBJ1-2; CDR3 DNA: TGTGCCAGCAGCTTAGGGGGGGGGACAGGGGGCGCCGGCTATGGCTACACCTTC; CDR3 protein: CASSLGGGTGGAGYGYTF
V gene: TRBV7-9; clone size: -; D gene: -; J gene: TRBJ2-1; CDR3 DNA: TGTGCCAGCAGCTTAGATGGAGGGTCCTACAATGAGCAGTTCTTC; CDR3 protein: CASSLDGGSYNEQFF
V gene: TRBV25-1; clone size: -; D gene: TRBD1; J gene: TRBJ1-2; CDR3 DNA: TGTGCCAGCAGGACTTCCGGGACAGGGATACACTATGGCTACACCTTC; CDR3 protein: CASRTSGTGIHYGYTF
V gene: TRBV7-8; clone size: once; D gene: -; J gene: TRBJ1-5; CDR3 DNA: TGTGCCAGCAGCTGGAGGGGCGGCAATCAGCCCCAGCATTTT; CDR3 protein: CASSWRGGNQPQHF
V gene: TRBV6-5; clone size: few; D gene: TRBD1; J gene: TRBJ2-1; CDR3 DNA: TGTGCCAGCACTAGCCCAGGGGGCTTCGGCAATGAGCAGTTCTTC; CDR3 protein: CASTSPGGFGNEQFF
V gene: TRBV6-5; clone size: -; D gene: TRBD2; J gene: TRBJ2-1; CDR3 DNA: TGTGCCAGCAGTCAACTAGCGGGACTTAACAATGAGCAGTTCTTC; CDR3 protein: CASSQLAGLNNEQFF
V gene: TRBV6-4; clone size: -; D gene: -; J gene: TRBJ1-1; CDR3 DNA: TGTGCCAGCAGTGCCCAGGGGAGGAACACTGAAGCTTTCTTT; CDR3 protein: CASSAQGRNTEAFF
V gene: TRBV7-9; clone size: -; D gene: -; J gene: TRBJ2-2; CDR3 DNA: TGTGCCAGCAGTAGGAGGGCGGCGAACACCGGGGAGCTGTTTTTT; CDR3 protein: CASSRRAANTGELFF
V gene: TRBV9; clone size: -; D gene: TRBD2; J gene: TRBJ2-5; CDR3 DNA: TGTGCCAGCAGCGTGGGTTGGGGGGGGCAAGAGACCCAGTACTTC; CDR3 protein: CASSVGWGGQETQYF
V gene: TRBV2; clone size: -; D gene: TRBD1; J gene: TRBJ1-2; CDR3 DNA: TGTGCCAGCAGTGGCACAGGGGTCTATGGCTACACCTTC; CDR3 protein: CASSGTGVYGYTF
V gene: TRBV10-3; clone size: few; D gene: -; J gene: TRBJ1-1; CDR3 DNA: TGTGCCATCAGGACGGGGGGAATGAACACTGAAGCTTTCTTT; CDR3 protein: CAIRTGGMNTEAFF
V gene: TRBV4-2; clone size: -; D gene: -; J gene: TRBJ1-2; CDR3 DNA: TGTGCCAGCAGCCAACCGACTCGTGGCTACACCTTC; CDR3 protein: CASSQPTRGYTF